The present TCR beta chain was sequenced within a study of blood T cell repertoires in COVID-19. Study background: The origin of the acute and convalescent COVID-19 samples was the United States, Italy and Spain. The cDNA or gDNA used as material had been derived from T cells, B-cell-depleted T cells, or PBMCs.

Only in-frame clones appear in the TCRdb table, and some are missing; sequencing was by immunoSEQ multiplex PCR. The data hold 85,000 to 130,000 clones, with 65% to 90% observed a single time. This CDR3 region has 18 residues. The V gene's germline CDR1 is SEHNR and CDR2 FQNEAQ (reference sequence). V lost 3 bases and J lost 7; bases outside the gene matches: 17. Participant-given clinical history determined each cohort assignment. This sequence originates from a woman between 45 and 65 years old who had recovered from COVID-19. Input material: PBMCs or T cells enriched from blood (not recorded which). This chain connects TRBV7-9 to TRBJ2-1, with 8 bases matching TRBD2. CDR3 coding DNA: TGTGCCAGCAGCTTGGCCCTGAGTGGGAGACTAGCGTCAAATGAGCAGTTCTTC. Amino acid sequence: CASSLALSGRLASNEQFF.